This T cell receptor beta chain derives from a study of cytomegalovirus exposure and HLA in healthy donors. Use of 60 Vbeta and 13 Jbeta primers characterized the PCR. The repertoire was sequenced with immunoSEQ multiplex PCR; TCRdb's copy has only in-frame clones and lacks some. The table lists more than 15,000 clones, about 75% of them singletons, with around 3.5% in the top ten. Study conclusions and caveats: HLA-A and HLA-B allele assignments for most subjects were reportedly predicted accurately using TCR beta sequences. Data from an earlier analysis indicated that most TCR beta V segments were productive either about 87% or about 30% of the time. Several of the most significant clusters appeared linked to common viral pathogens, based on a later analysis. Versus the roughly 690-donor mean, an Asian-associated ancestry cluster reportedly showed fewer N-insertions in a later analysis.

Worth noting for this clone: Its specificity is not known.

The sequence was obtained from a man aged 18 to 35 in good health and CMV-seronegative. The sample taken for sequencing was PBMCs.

The CDR3 nucleotides read TGTGCCAGCAGTGGGGACAGGGTCTATGGCTACACCTTC. It yields the protein CASSGDRVYGYTF. The chain joins TRBV27 to TRBJ1-2; 9 bases are shared with TRBD1. Germline V CDR1 and CDR2: MNHEY, SMNVEV (reference sequence). The trim removed 5 bases at V and 4 bases at J, leaving 2 bases unmatched. The CDR3 has 13 residues.